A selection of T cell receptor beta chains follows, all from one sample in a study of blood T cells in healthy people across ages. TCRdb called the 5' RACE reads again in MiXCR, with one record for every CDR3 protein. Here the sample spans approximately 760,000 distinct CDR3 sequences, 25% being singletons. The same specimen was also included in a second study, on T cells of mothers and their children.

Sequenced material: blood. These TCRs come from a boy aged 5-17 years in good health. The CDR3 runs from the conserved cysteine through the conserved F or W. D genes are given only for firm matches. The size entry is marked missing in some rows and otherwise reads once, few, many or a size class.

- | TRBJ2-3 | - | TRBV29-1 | CSVAGTYTDTQYF | TGCAGCGTGGCAGGGACTTACACAGATACGCAGTATTTT
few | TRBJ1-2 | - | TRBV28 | CASSLLFPDRYGYTF | TGTGCCAGCAGTTTATTATTCCCCGACAGGTATGGCTACACCTTC
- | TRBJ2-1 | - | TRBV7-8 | CASSSSPAGSYNEQFF | TGTGCCAGCAGCTCCTCCCCCGCAGGATCCTACAATGAGCAGTTCTTC
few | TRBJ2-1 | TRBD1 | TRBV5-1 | CASSSGPGTGAYNEQFF | TGCGCCAGCAGCTCCGGACCCGGGACAGGGGCGTACAATGAGCAGTTCTTC
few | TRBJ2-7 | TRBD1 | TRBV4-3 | CASSQSGGSYEQYF | TGCGCCAGCAGCCAATCAGGGGGCTCCTACGAGCAGTACTTC
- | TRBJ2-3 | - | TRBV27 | CASSPWVGDDTQYF | TGTGCCAGCAGTCCTTGGGTAGGGGATGATACGCAGTATTTT
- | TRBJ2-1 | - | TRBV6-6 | CASSPGRAGRNEQFF | TGTGCCAGCAGCCCCGGTCGGGCAGGAAGAAATGAGCAGTTCTTC
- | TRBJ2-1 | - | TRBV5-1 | CASTHRERMGDEQFF | TGCGCCAGCACCCACAGGGAAAGGATGGGCGATGAGCAGTTCTTC
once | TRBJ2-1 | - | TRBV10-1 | CASSKSVVGEQFF | TGCGCCAGCAGTAAGAGTGTTGTCGGAGAGCAGTTCTTC
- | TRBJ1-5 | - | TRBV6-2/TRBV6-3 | CASSYRPQPQHF | TGTGCCAGCAGTTACAGGCCCCAGCCCCAGCATTTT
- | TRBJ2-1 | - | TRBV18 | CASSPLDGSYNEQFF | TGTGCCAGCTCACCTCTTGATGGCTCCTACAATGAGCAGTTCTTC
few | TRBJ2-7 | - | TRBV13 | CASSSTEMMREQYF | TGTGCCAGCAGCTCGACCGAAATGATGAGGGAGCAGTACTTC
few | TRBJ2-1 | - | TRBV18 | CASSHPTRNEQFF | TGTGCCAGCTCACACCCAACCCGCAATGAGCAGTTCTTC
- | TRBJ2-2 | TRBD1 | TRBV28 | CASMGQGSTGELFF | TGTGCCAGCATGGGACAGGGATCCACCGGGGAGCTGTTTTTT
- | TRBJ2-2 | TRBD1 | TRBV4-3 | CASSHMTGRAGELFF | TGCGCCAGCAGCCATATGACAGGGAGAGCCGGGGAGCTGTTTTTT
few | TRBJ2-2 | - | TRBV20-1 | CSADRANTGELFF | TGCAGTGCTGACCGGGCAAACACCGGGGAGCTGTTTTTT
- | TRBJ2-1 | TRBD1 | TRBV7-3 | CASSLLGQGIYYNEQFF | TGTGCCAGCAGCCTATTAGGACAGGGGATATACTACAATGAGCAGTTCTTC
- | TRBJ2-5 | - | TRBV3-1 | CASSQDGNGGLQETQYF | TGTGCCAGCAGCCAAGATGGTAACGGGGGCCTCCAAGAGACCCAGTACTTC
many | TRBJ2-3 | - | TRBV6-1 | CASSEGTGADTQYF | TGTGCCAGCAGTGAAGGCACAGGAGCCGATACGCAGTATTTT
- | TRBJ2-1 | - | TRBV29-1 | CSAPDLRYNEQFF | TGCAGCGCCCCGGACCTGCGGTACAATGAGCAGTTCTTC
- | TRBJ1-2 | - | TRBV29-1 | CSVTGILTNYGYTF | TGCAGCGTTACGGGAATATTAACTAACTATGGCTACACCTTC
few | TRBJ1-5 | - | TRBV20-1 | CSARRAGYSNQPQHF | TGCAGTGCTAGAAGGGCGGGGTACAGCAATCAACCCCAGCATTTT
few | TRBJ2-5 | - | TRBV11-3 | CASSSAHYRGETQYF | TGTGCCAGCAGCTCAGCCCATTACCGGGGTGAGACCCAGTACTTC
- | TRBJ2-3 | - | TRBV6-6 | CASTKNTDTQYF | TGTGCCAGCACTAAGAACACAGATACGCAGTATTTT
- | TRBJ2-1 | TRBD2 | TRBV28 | CASSYPQWAATSGTYNEQFF | TGTGCCAGCAGTTACCCCCAGTGGGCCGCTACTAGCGGGACCTACAATGAGCAGTTCTTC
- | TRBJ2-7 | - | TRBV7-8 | CASSLGLVTDEQYF | TGTGCCAGCAGCTTAGGACTAGTAACCGACGAGCAGTACTTC
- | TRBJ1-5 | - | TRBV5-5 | CASSLNSGIDQPQHF | TGTGCCAGCAGCTTGAACAGTGGGATAGATCAGCCCCAGCATTTT
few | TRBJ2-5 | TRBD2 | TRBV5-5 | CASSFLRGGSETQYF | TGTGCCAGCAGCTTCCTACGGGGGGGCTCGGAGACCCAGTACTTC
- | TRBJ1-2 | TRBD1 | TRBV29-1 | CSVDMGQGINGYTF | TGCAGCGTTGACATGGGACAGGGGATTAATGGCTACACCTTC
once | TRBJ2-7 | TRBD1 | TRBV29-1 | CSVGQEKGYEQYF | TGCAGCGTCGGACAGGAAAAAGGTTACGAGCAGTACTTC
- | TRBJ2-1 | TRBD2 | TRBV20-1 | CRIGSSGRNNEQFF | TGCAGGATTGGGAGTAGCGGGAGGAACAATGAGCAGTTCTTC
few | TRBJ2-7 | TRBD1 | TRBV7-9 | CASSPKGQKTYEQYF | TGTGCCAGCAGCCCTAAGGGACAGAAAACCTACGAGCAGTACTTC
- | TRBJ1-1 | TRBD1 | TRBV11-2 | CASSLVRGRVENTEAFF | TGTGCCAGCAGCTTAGTTAGGGGGCGAGTTGAGAACACTGAAGCTTTCTTT
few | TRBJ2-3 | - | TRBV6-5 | CASSYSVRAATDTQYF | TGTGCCAGCAGTTACTCGGTGAGGGCAGCCACAGATACGCAGTATTTT
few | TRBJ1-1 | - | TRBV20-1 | CSVVISGRTEAFF | TGCAGTGTTGTGATTTCGGGGCGAACTGAAGCTTTCTTT
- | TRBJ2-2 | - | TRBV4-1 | CASSQVAANTGELFF | TGCGCCAGCAGCCAAGTTGCCGCGAACACCGGGGAGCTGTTTTTT
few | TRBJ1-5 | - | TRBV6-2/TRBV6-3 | CASSSTGISNQPQHF | TGTGCCAGCAGCTCTACAGGGATTAGCAATCAGCCCCAGCATTTT
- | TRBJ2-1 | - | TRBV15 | CATRPPTTVYNEQFF | TGTGCCACACGACCACCTACGACTGTATACAATGAGCAGTTCTTC
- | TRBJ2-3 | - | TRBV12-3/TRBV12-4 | CASSFGRKRADAQYF | TGTGCCAGCAGTTTCGGCAGGAAGAGAGCAGATGCGCAATATTTT
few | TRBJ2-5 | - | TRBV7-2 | CASRLHGGETQYF | TGTGCCAGCAGGCTCCACGGTGGGGAGACCCAGTACTTC
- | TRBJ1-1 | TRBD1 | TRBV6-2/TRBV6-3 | CASRTGTGRTEAFF | TGTGCCAGCAGGACCGGGACAGGGAGAACTGAAGCTTTCTTT
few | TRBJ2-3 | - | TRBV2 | CASVDTGTDTQYF | TGTGCCAGCGTAGACACGGGCACAGATACGCAGTATTTT
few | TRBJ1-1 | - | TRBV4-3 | CASSQAGAGRGITEAFF | TGCGCCAGCAGCCAAGCGGGAGCAGGGAGAGGGATCACTGAAGCTTTCTTT
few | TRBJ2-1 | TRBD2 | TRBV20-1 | CSARVLTSGNYNEQFF | TGCAGTGCTAGAGTTCTGACTAGCGGGAATTACAATGAGCAGTTCTTC
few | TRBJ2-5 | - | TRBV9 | CASSPGPLRETQYF | TGTGCCAGCAGCCCGGGACCCCTTCGGGAGACCCAGTACTTC
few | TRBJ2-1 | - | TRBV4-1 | CASSQDPSDANEQFF | TGCGCCAGCAGCCAAGATCCTAGCGACGCCAATGAGCAGTTCTTC
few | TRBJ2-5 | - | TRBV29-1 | CSVAGEGETQYF | TGCAGCGTTGCGGGCGAAGGGGAGACCCAGTACTTC
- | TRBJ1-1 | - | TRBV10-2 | CASSEGGLTEAFF | TGCGCCAGCAGTGAAGGGGGGCTGACTGAAGCTTTCTTT
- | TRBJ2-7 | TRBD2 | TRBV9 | CASSVSAGEGYEQYF | TGTGCCAGCAGCGTATCGGCGGGGGAAGGATACGAGCAGTACTTC
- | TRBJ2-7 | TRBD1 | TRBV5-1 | CASSLVRDRGPYEQYF | TGCGCCAGCAGCTTGGTCCGCGACAGGGGACCCTACGAGCAGTACTTC
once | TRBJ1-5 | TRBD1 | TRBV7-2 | CASSPFGQVGNQPQHF | TGTGCCAGCAGCCCCTTCGGACAGGTGGGCAATCAGCCCCAGCATTTT
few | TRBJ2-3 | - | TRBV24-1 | CATSEGATDTQYF | TGTGCCACCAGTGAAGGGGCCACAGATACGCAGTATTTT
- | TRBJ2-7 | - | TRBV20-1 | CSASPRFLYEQYF | TGCAGTGCTAGCCCCCGGTTCTTGTACGAGCAGTACTTC
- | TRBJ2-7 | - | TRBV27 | CASSLDRRNLVEQYF | TGTGCCAGCAGTTTAGACAGGCGTAATTTGGTCGAGCAGTACTTC
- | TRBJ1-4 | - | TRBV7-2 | CASSFISNEKLFF | TGTGCCAGCAGCTTTATCAGTAATGAAAAACTGTTTTTT
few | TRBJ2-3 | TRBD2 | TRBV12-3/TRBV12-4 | CASSLQSGASGSDTQYF | TGTGCCAGCAGTTTGCAATCCGGGGCTAGCGGGAGTGATACGCAGTATTTT
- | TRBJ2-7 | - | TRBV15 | CATSRDRETEHEQYF | TGTGCCACCAGCAGAGATCGTGAGACAGAGCACGAGCAGTACTTC